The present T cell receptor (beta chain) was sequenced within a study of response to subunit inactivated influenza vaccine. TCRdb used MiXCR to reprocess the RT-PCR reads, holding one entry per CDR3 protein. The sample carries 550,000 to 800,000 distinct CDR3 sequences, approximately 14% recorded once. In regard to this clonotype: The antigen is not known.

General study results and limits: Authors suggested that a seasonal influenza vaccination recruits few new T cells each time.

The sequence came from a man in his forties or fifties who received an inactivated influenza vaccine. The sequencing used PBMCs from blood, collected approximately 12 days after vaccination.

CDR3 coding DNA: TGTGCCAGCAGTCTGGGGGCGGGAGTCTGGGTTGGGACCCAGTACTTC. As protein: CASSLGAGVWVGTQYF. The rearrangement links TRBV28 to TRBJ2-5; D is possibly TRBD2 (7 bases). CDR1 is MDHEN, CDR2 SYDVKM, per germline. The CDR3 is 16 residues long. Deletions cut 5 bases from V and 7 bases from J, with 23 bases between. Full variable domain (missing parts from reference TRBV28 and TRBJ2-5): DVKVTQSSRYLVKRTGEKVFLECVQDMDHENMFWYRQDPGLGLRLIYFSYDVKMKEKGDIPEGYSVSREKKERFSLILESASTNQTSMYLCASSLGAGVWVGTQYFGPGTRLLVL.